The T cell receptor (beta chain) described here comes from a study of blood T cell repertoires in COVID-19. Across the whole study: PBMCs, B-cell-depleted T cells, or T cells provided the cDNA or gDNA that made up the material.

As handled by the study authors: Nucleated cell counts were estimated from reference gene primer amplification. Clones were sequenced by immunoSEQ multiplex PCR, and TCRdb holds only the in-frame ones, with some missing. The DNA gave D and trimming, while V, J and clone size come from that table. The data hold 130,000 to 150,000 clones, with 65% to 85% observed a single time. CDR1 and CDR2 from the germline V gene are MDHEN and SYDVKM. CDR3 size: 13 residues. Trimming took 4 bases from V and 6 from J; bases not matched to a gene: 5. The sequenced sample consisted of peripheral blood. This receptor was taken from a man in his fifties with active or convalescent COVID-19. The V gene is TRBV28, the J gene TRBJ2-7, with 8 bases that match TRBD2. The CDR3 is CASSSGLAGEQYF. DNA for the CDR3: TGTGCCAGCAGTTCAGGACTAGCAGGCGAGCAGTACTTC. Using reference TRBV28 and TRBJ2-7 for the parts outside the CDR3, the full variable domain is DVKVTQSSRYLVKRTGEKVFLECVQDMDHENMFWYRQDPGLGLRLIYFSYDVKMKEKGDIPEGYSVSREKKERFSLILESASTNQTSMYLCASSSGLAGEQYFGPGTRLTVT.